One and the same sample provided the 27 T cell receptor beta chains below, sequenced in a study of T cell repertoires in cytomegalovirus infection. TCRdb fed the reads into MiXCR, producing one record per CDR3 protein. The sample lists 680,000 or so distinct CDR3 sequences, under 40% occurring once. Source material: PBMCs. The source of these receptors is a human donor in good health (CMV status not recorded). Some clones in this sample may be carry-over from other donors' samples.

The CDR3 DNA reads TGTGCCAGCAGGAGAACAGGCGGCAATCAGCCCCAGCATTTT. It is translated as CASRRTGGNQPQHF. V gene TRBV6-6 combines with J gene TRBJ1-5; a weak D match, TRBD1 (5 bases). The CDR3 covers 14 residues. In germline, CDR1 is MNHNY, CDR2 SVGAGI (reference sequence). V gave up 6 bases and J gave up 2 bases, with 11 bases separating them.

To note about this clonotype: Since no conserved phenylalanine or tryptophan closes the CDR3, a read error is the likely cause. This rearrangement joins TRBV28 to TRBJ1-1, with 7 bases that match TRBD1. The CDR3 loop spans 15 amino acids. Germline V gene lookup returns CDR1 MDHEN and CDR2 SYDVKM. V gave up 2 bases and J gave up 1 base; unmatched junction bases: 4. For the CDR3, the DNA is TGTGCCAGCAGTTTACGGGACAGAGGGAACACTGAAGCTTTCCTT. This translates into CASSLRDRGNTEAFL.

This clonotype was counted a few times. This chain connects TRBV28 to TRBJ1-4; D unresolved. Germline loops: CDR1 MDHEN, CDR2 SYDVKM. The CDR3 contains 15 residues. V was pared by 3 bases and J by 0 bases, with 8 bases between. CDR3 in DNA: TGTGCCAGCAGTTTGGACGGGTCAACTAATGAAAAACTGTTTTTT. It yields the protein CASSLDGSTNEKLFF.

The V and J genes are TRBV20-1 and TRBJ1-2; TRBD1 is a possible D gene (6 bases). V lost 6 bases and J lost 6, with 23 bases in between. CDR3 size: 15 residues. Germline V gene sequence: CDR1 DFQATT, CDR2 SNEGSKA (reference sequence). The CDR3 DNA reads TGCAGTGCAACCGACAGGCCTCCCGTTGGCGATGGCTACACCTTC. Translated, it gives CSATDRPPVGDGYTF.

The CDR3 reads CASKVTGNQPQHF. The CDR3 bases are TGTGCCAGCAAGGTGACGGGGAATCAGCCCCAGCATTTT. This chain links TRBV28 with TRBJ1-5; no definite D call. CDR1 is MDHEN, CDR2 SYDVKM, per germline. This CDR3 contains 13 residues. V dropped 7 bases and J dropped 4 bases, with 11 bases sitting between them. Using reference TRBV28 and TRBJ1-5 for the parts outside the CDR3, the full variable domain is DVKVTQSSRYLVKRTGEKVFLECVQDMDHENMFWYRQDPGLGLRLIYFSYDVKMKEKGDIPEGYSVSREKKERFSLILESASTNQTSMYLCASKVTGNQPQHFGDGTRLSIL.

This clonotype has a handful of counts. V is TRBV7-8 and J is TRBJ2-5, with TRBD2 matching 8 bases. The germline V gene encodes CDR1 SGHVS and CDR2 FQNEAQ. CDR3 length: 15 residues. J gave up 4 bases and V 4 bases, and 8 bases lay outside the gene matches. CDR3 bases: TGTGCCAGCAGCTCCCCACGGGGGGGCGGAGAGACCCAGTACTTC. Encoded protein: CASSSPRGGGETQYF. Using reference TRBV7-8 and TRBJ2-5 for the parts outside the CDR3, the full variable domain is GAGVSQSPRYKVAKRGQDVALRCDPISGHVSLFWYQQALGQGPEFLTYFQNEAQLDKSGLPSDRFFAERPEGSVSTLKIQRTQQEDSAVYLCASSSPRGGGETQYFGPGTRLLVL.

The chain uses TRBV4-1 and TRBJ1-2; D unclear. Germline loops: CDR1 MGHRA, CDR2 YSYEKL. The length of the CDR3 is 16 residues. The V gene lost 0 bases and the J gene lost 2 bases, with 13 bases spanning the gap. The CDR3, as DNA: TGCGCCAGCAGCCAAGACGCTTTTGGTTCAAACTATGGCTACACCTTC. Its protein product is CASSQDAFGSNYGYTF.

This clonotype has just one count. J is TRBJ1-3 and V is TRBV28; D is uncertain. The V end lost 1 base, the J end lost 0 bases, and 4 bases lay between the germline ends. Germline CDR1 is MDHEN and CDR2 is SYDVKM. The CDR3 consists of 14 residues. This CDR3 reads CASSLFSSGNTIYF. The CDR3 DNA reads as TGTGCCAGCAGTTTATTCTCCTCTGGAAACACCATATATTTT.

The chain joins TRBV28 to TRBJ2-7; 8 bases line up with TRBD1. With V trimmed by 5 bases and J by 2 bases, 5 bases remained unmatched. The V gene's germline CDR1 is MDHEN and CDR2 SYDVKM. There are 14 residues in the CDR3. Written as DNA, the CDR3 is TGTGCCAGCAGTGGAGGGGACAGGCCCTACGAGCAGTACTTC. Protein product: CASSGGDRPYEQYF.

This chain joins TRBV6-6 and TRBJ2-1, with D perhaps assigned TRBD1 or TRBD2 (6 bases each). V was pared by 0 bases and J by 2 bases, with 11 bases between. Germline values: CDR1 MNHNY, CDR2 SVGAGI (reference sequence). CDR3 length: 16 residues. CDR3: CASSYSRGATYNEQFF. CDR3 bases: TGTGCCAGCAGTTACTCGAGGGGGGCCACCTACAATGAGCAGTTCTTC.

This clonotype was seen repeatedly, ten times or more. Germline is not matched at one junction end, which may reflect a read error. V and J are TRBV7-2 and TRBJ2-3; 11 positions match TRBD2. The CDR3 runs to 15 residues. The germline gives CDR1 SGHTA, CDR2 FQGNSA. CDR3 protein: CASSLAGGKADTQYF. As DNA, the CDR3 is TGTGCCAGCAGCCTAGCGGGAGGAAAGGCAGATACGCAGTATTTT.

Comments on this clonotype: An end of the junction does not agree with germline; a read error may underlie this. The V and J genes are TRBV11-2 and TRBJ2-7; D may be TRBD1 or TRBD2 (5 bases each). This CDR3 contains 14 residues. CDR1 SGHAT and CDR2 FQNNGV come from the germline V gene. DNA for the CDR3: TGTGCCAGCAGCTTAGTAGGTGCACGGCTGGGGGTGGATTTC. Protein sequence: CASSLVGARLGVDF.

This clonotype has more than one count but fewer than ten. V and J are TRBV6-6 and TRBJ1-1, with D perhaps matching TRBD1 (5 bases). This CDR3 contains 13 residues. Trimming removed 7 bases from V and 1 base from J, with 10 bases in between. In germline, CDR1 is MNHNY, CDR2 SVGAGI (reference sequence). The CDR3 here is CASTVTGNTEAFF. The CDR3 DNA reads as TGTGCCAGCACCGTAACAGGGAACACTGAAGCTTTCTTT.

This clonotype has more than one count but fewer than ten. The chain employs TRBV7-9 and TRBJ1-2; D ambiguous. The CDR3 extends over 13 amino acids. Germline CDR1 SEHNR, CDR2 FQNEAQ (reference sequence). The ends were cut back, 1 base at V and 3 bases at J, with 6 bases in the middle. The DNA for the CDR3 is TGTGCCAGCAGCTTAGTTGAGGACTATGGCTACACCTTC. This translates into CASSLVEDYGYTF.

The chain links TRBV6-9 to TRBJ2-1; 10 bases fit TRBD2. The V gene end was trimmed by 5 bases and the J gene end by 4 bases; junction bases not matched to a gene: 11. The CDR3 totals 17 residues. Germline CDR1 MNHGY, CDR2 SVAAGI. The CDR3 here is CASSHGLAASLYNEQFF. CDR3 nucleotide sequence: TGTGCCAGCAGTCACGGACTAGCGGCTTCACTGTACAATGAGCAGTTCTTC.

This clonotype has more than one count but fewer than ten. The chain combines TRBV27 with TRBJ1-3; D is unresolved. This CDR3 is 14 amino acids long. The V end was cut by 3 bases, the J end by 10 bases, with 16 bases between. In germline, CDR1 is MNHEY, CDR2 SMNVEV (reference sequence). As DNA, the CDR3 is TGTGCCAGCAGTTTCAACCCATCCCTGGGGACCATATATTTT. Its protein product is CASSFNPSLGTIYF.

The V call is TRBV27, the J call TRBJ1-4; D is unresolved. CDR1 and CDR2 from the germline V gene are MNHEY and SMNVEV (reference sequence). The CDR3 loop spans 15 amino acids. Deletions cut 3 bases from V and 5 bases from J, with 13 bases between. The CDR3 spells CASSLFPGGNEKLFF. The CDR3 DNA reads as TGTGCCAGCAGTTTGTTCCCCGGTGGGAATGAAAAACTGTTTTTT.

V is TRBV7-2 and J is TRBJ2-1; 7 nucleotides agree with TRBD2. The V and J ends lost 5 bases and 6 bases, in that order; junction bases with no gene match: 7. This CDR3 region has 14 residues. Germline CDR1 reads SGHTA; CDR2 reads FQGNSA. The chain's CDR3 is CASSPLPSGNEQFF. The CDR3 DNA sequence: TGTGCCAGCAGCCCCCTACCTAGCGGCAATGAGCAGTTCTTC.

The chain employs TRBV6-6 and TRBJ2-7; 8 bases are shared with TRBD2. V trimming: 2 bases; J trimming: 5 bases; junction bases outside the gene matches: 8. Germline values: CDR1 MNHNY, CDR2 SVGAGI (reference sequence). CDR3 length: 15 residues. Here the CDR3 DNA reads TGTGCCAGCAGTTACGCGGATGGGCGGGAGGACGAGCAGTACTTC. The encoded protein is CASSYADGREDEQYF.

This chain uses TRBV28 with TRBJ2-7; TRBD1 matches at 10 bases. This CDR3 is built from 16 residues. CDR1 and CDR2 (germline): MDHEN, SYDVKM. Losses at the gene ends were 4 bases for V and 2 bases for J; bases not matched to a gene: 8. CDR3 in DNA: TGTGCCAGCAGTTCGCCCTGGGACAGGGGTACCTACGAGCAGTACTTC. Translating it yields CASSSPWDRGTYEQYF.

This clonotype was seen many times. This sequence joins TRBV6-5 and TRBJ2-5; 10 nucleotides align to TRBD1. CDR3 length: 15 residues. The ends lost 10 bases at V and 4 bases at J; junction bases unmatched: 12. Germline values: CDR1 MNHEY, CDR2 SVGAGI. The CDR3 is CATSTGGSSRETQYF. The CDR3 nucleotides are TGTGCCACCTCGACAGGGGGCTCGAGTCGAGAGACCCAGTACTTC.

This clonotype was picked up a small number of times. V gene TRBV4-1 combines with J gene TRBJ2-4; 7 bases agree with TRBD1. V lost 2 bases to trimming and J lost 5 bases; unmatched junction nucleotides: 3. CDR3 length equals 14 residues. Germline V gene sequence: CDR1 MGHRA, CDR2 YSYEKL. For the CDR3, the DNA is TGCGCCAGCAGCCAAACCGGGACAGAAAACATTCAGTACTTC. Its protein is CASSQTGTENIQYF.

This clonotype occurred a few times. The V call is TRBV7-3, the J call TRBJ2-1; a weak D match, TRBD1 (5 bases). Germline V gives CDR1 SGHTA, CDR2 FQGTGA. The CDR3 length is 15 residues. The V end lost 5 bases, the J end lost 9 bases, and 20 bases lay between the germline ends. The CDR3 protein is CASSVMKGAQGEQFF. As DNA, the CDR3 is TGTGCCAGCAGCGTTATGAAAGGGGCGCAGGGTGAGCAGTTCTTC. Together with reference TRBV7-3 and TRBJ2-1, the CDR3 gives the full variable domain: GAGVSQTPSNKVTEKGKYVELRCDPISGHTALYWYRQSLGQGPEFLIYFQGTGAADDSGLPNDRFFAVRPEGSVSTLKIQRTERGDSAVYLCASSVMKGAQGEQFFGPGTRLTVL.

This clonotype was seen at least ten times. The J gene is TRBJ2-7, the V gene TRBV20-1, with D perhaps TRBD1 (6 bases). The CDR3 has 15 amino acids. The germline V gene encodes CDR1 DFQATT and CDR2 SNEGSKA (reference sequence). V lost 4 bases, J lost 5 bases, and 21 bases lay in between. CDR3 amino acids: CSAIPGGRGSHEQYF. In DNA, the CDR3 is TGCAGTGCTATCCCCGGTGGCAGGGGATCCCACGAGCAGTACTTC.

This clonotype was seen a handful of times. The genes are TRBV5-1 and TRBJ2-1; D call uncertain. CDR3 length: 15 amino acids. The V end lost 4 bases, the J end lost 0 bases, and 11 bases lay between the germline ends. Germline CDR1 SGHRS, CDR2 YFSETQ. CDR3: CASSLVMGSYNEQFF. For the CDR3, the DNA is TGCGCCAGCAGCCTCGTTATGGGCTCCTACAATGAGCAGTTCTTC. Looking up the rest from reference TRBV5-1 and TRBJ2-1 gives the full variable domain: KAGVTQTPRYLIKTRGQQVTLSCSPISGHRSVSWYQQTPGQGLQFLFEYFSETQRNKGNFPGRFSGRQFSNSRSEMNVSTLELGDSALYLCASSLVMGSYNEQFFGPGTRLTVL.

A word on this clonotype: The CDR3 end shows no conserved phenylalanine or tryptophan, and so a read error is likely. The J gene is TRBJ1-1, the V gene TRBV12-3 or TRBV12-4; no clear D. Trimming took 3 bases from V and 3 from J, leaving 5 bases between them. This CDR3 has 12 amino acids. The DNA of the CDR3 is TGTGCCAGCAGTTTGTCGGACACTGAAGCTTTCCTT. Protein: CASSLSDTEAFL.

This clonotype was seen more than once but under ten times. This chain connects TRBV7-9 to TRBJ2-5; D remains ambiguous. The CDR3 extends over 13 amino acids. Germline V gene data show CDR1 as SEHNR and CDR2 as FQNEAQ (reference sequence). V was trimmed by 7 bases and J by 5 bases, leaving 14 bases between them. In nucleotides, the CDR3 is TGTGCCAGCACCCCGGAAGCCCGCGAGACCCAGTACTTC. It encodes CASTPEARETQYF.